The rows below give T cell receptor beta chains drawn from one sample of a study of cytomegalovirus exposure and HLA in healthy donors. Only in-frame clones appear in the TCRdb table, and some are missing; sequencing was by immunoSEQ multiplex PCR. The data show some 140,000 clones, approximately 86% seen once. The sample consisted of PBMCs. The source of these receptors is a man aged 18 to 29 in good health and CMV-seropositive. CDR3s include the opening cysteine and the closing phenylalanine or tryptophan.

V: TRBV15
J: TRBJ1-2
CDR3: CATSRDLDLRLGYTF

V: TRBV5-6
J: TRBJ2-7
CDR3: CASSVGSRAGYEQYF

V: TRBV18
J: TRBJ1-2
CDR3: CASSPTALLGYGYTF

V: TRBV7-9
J: TRBJ2-5
CDR3: CASSLPDSSQETQYF

V: TRBV6-5
J: TRBJ2-3
CDR3: CASSYSGRRDTQYF

V: TRBV25-1
J: TRBJ2-5
CDR3: CASRRRMGETQYF

V: TRBV7-3
J: TRBJ2-2
CDR3: CASSLPRGELFF

V: TRBV11-3
J: TRBJ2-7
CDR3: CASSRRGSYEQYF

V: TRBV7-8
J: TRBJ2-3
CDR3: CASRPTSGFSDTQYF

V: TRBV30
J: TRBJ2-5
CDR3: CAWSVRTRETQYF

V: TRBV27
J: TRBJ1-1
CDR3: CASSPQGAVNTEAFF

V: TRBV11-2
J: TRBJ1-6
CDR3: CASSRPGQRNSPLHF

V: TRBV19
J: TRBJ2-1
CDR3: CATIPRGSSYNEQFF

V: TRBV6-5
J: TRBJ2-7
CDR3: CASSYSRGIYEQYF

V: TRBV6-1
J: TRBJ1-4
CDR3: CASSVDRGHGEKLFF

V: TRBV10-3
J: TRBJ2-7
CDR3: CAISEKTDGPYEQYF

V: TRBV14
J: TRBJ1-2
CDR3: CASSQDTGVGRYGYTF

V: TRBV4-1
J: TRBJ2-7
CDR3: CASSPPGTGGIYEQYF

V: TRBV7-2
J: TRBJ2-4
CDR3: CASSFGGAKNIQYF